One sample yielded the 25 T cell receptor beta chains listed below, sequenced in a study of T-cell memory formation after mild COVID-19. TCRdb re-called the 5' RACE reads with MiXCR, one entry per CDR3 protein. The table has around 80,000 distinct CDR3 sequences, around 13% seen once. Specimen: PBMCs or a T cell subset sorted from them (not recorded which). The source is a man between 18 and 29 years old who had mild COVID-19 (a few samples of this study predate the infection). Cell type and time point are not known.

There are many counts of this clonotype. This chain connects TRBV4-1 to TRBJ2-1; TRBD1 might be the D (6 bases). This CDR3 is built from 15 residues. With 4 bases removed from V and 8 bases from J, the gap between germline ends came to 18 bases. Germline CDR1 MGHRA, CDR2 YSYEKL. CDR3 in DNA: TGCGCCAGCAGCCCTATAACTACAGGGTCCCATGAGCAGTTCTTC. Translating it yields CASSPITTGSHEQFF.

In this sample, this clonotype is large. The chain carries TRBV9 and TRBJ2-1; 8 bases are shared with TRBD2. Unmatched junction bases numbered 13, after V lost 4 bases and J lost 4 bases. The CDR3 is 17 residues long. Germline lookup yields CDR1 SGDLS and CDR2 YYNGEE. The CDR3 region is CASSPGGVGGGYNEQFF. As DNA, the CDR3 is TGTGCCAGCAGCCCCGGAGGAGTCGGCGGGGGGTACAATGAGCAGTTCTTC.

This rearrangement joins TRBV27 to TRBJ2-1; unclear D gene. This CDR3 has 14 residues. Germline V gene lookup returns CDR1 MNHEY and CDR2 SMNVEV (reference sequence). V lost 6 bases and J lost 0, with 9 bases in between. The CDR3 DNA reads as TGTGCCAGCAGGGGCGGAAGCTCCTACAATGAGCAGTTCTTC. Translated, it gives CASRGGSSYNEQFF.

This clonotype was counted a few times. The chain links TRBV7-9 to TRBJ2-2, with TRBD1 as a possible D gene (6 bases). The germline gives CDR1 SEHNR, CDR2 FQNEAQ (reference sequence). V gave up 5 bases and J gave up 4 bases, with 14 bases separating them. The CDR3 runs 15 residues. CDR3 sequence (DNA): TGTGCCAGCAGCCTTCACAGGGAACGCACCGGGGAGCTGTTTTTT. Its protein product is CASSLHRERTGELFF.

This clonotype was counted only a few times. V and J are TRBV7-2 and TRBJ2-5; no clear D. Germline V CDR1 and CDR2: SGHTA, FQGNSA. The ends were cut back, 4 bases at V and 5 bases at J, with 11 bases in the middle. The CDR3 extends over 13 amino acids. The CDR3 DNA reads as TGTGCCAGCAGCTCGTGGGCGGCTGAGACCCAGTACTTC. It encodes CASSSWAAETQYF.

This clonotype was counted at least ten times. The chain couples TRBV9 to TRBJ2-3, with a tentative D call TRBD1 (6 bases). The CDR3 sequence is 12 residues long. Germline V gene data show CDR1 as SGDLS and CDR2 as YYNGEE. The germline V and J ends were trimmed by 3 bases and 9 bases, with 11 bases remaining between them. CDR3 in amino acids: CASSDTDRTQYF. The CDR3 DNA is TGTGCCAGCAGCGATACTGACAGGACGCAGTATTTT.

In DNA form, the CDR3 reads TGTGCCAGCAGCTTTACGGGAAGAGGCTTCACAGATACGCAGTATTTT. Residues: CASSFTGRGFTDTQYF. The genes are TRBV7-6 and TRBJ2-3; the D gene is possibly TRBD2 (5 bases). CDR1 and CDR2 (germline): SGHVS, FNYEAQ. Between the trimmed V and J ends, which lost 3 bases and 2 bases, there was a span of 15 bases. This CDR3 spans 16 amino acids.

This clonotype has just one count. This sequence joins TRBV7-9 and TRBJ1-4; TRBD1 agrees at 7 bases. The V gene end was trimmed by 5 bases and the J gene end by 3 bases; junction bases not matched to a gene: 21. The length of the CDR3 is 20 residues. Germline V lookup: CDR1 SEHNR, CDR2 FQNEAQ (reference sequence). The CDR3 bases are TGTGCCAGCAGCCCAACAGGGGCTCGGCAGTATATGTGGCCTAATGAAAAACTGTTTTTT. Protein: CASSPTGARQYMWPNEKLFF.

The chain carries TRBV6-5 and TRBJ2-7; a possible D gene is TRBD2 (6 bases). Trimming left V 4 bases short and J 3 bases short, with 13 bases between. CDR1 and CDR2 from the germline V gene are MNHEY and SVGAGI. The CDR3 runs 14 residues. The CDR3 protein is CASSSGRGNYEQYF. For the CDR3, the DNA is TGTGCCAGCAGTTCCGGACGGGGGAACTACGAGCAGTACTTC.

The CDR3 protein is CSAKVGTGETDTQYF. CDR3 in DNA: TGCAGTGCTAAAGTAGGGACAGGGGAAACAGATACGCAGTATTTT. This chain uses TRBV20-1 with TRBJ2-3, with TRBD1 matching 10 bases. CDR1 is DFQATT, CDR2 SNEGSKA, per germline (reference sequence). Germline trimming cut 4 bases from V and 3 bases from J; bases unmatched to any gene: 7. This CDR3 is built from 15 residues.

The chain has TRBV4-3 and TRBJ2-7, with D unresolved. The germline V gene has CDR1 LGHNA and CDR2 YSLEER. V lost 3 bases and J 4 bases, leaving 16 bases between the germline ends. This CDR3 has 15 residues. The CDR3 sequence is CASSQFLGLRYEQYF. The DNA of the CDR3 is TGCGCCAGCAGCCAGTTTCTAGGGCTCCGTTACGAGCAGTACTTC.

This chain joins TRBV10-3 and TRBJ1-1; maybe TRBD1 (5 bases). In germline, CDR1 is ENHRY, CDR2 SYGVKD. V lost 6 bases to trimming and J lost 6 bases, with 8 bases between them. The CDR3 has 11 residues. The CDR3 loop is CAIRTEAEAFF. The CDR3 DNA reads TGTGCCATCAGGACAGAAGCTGAAGCTTTCTTT.

The table lists this clonotype with a few counts. This rearrangement joins TRBV20-1 to TRBJ2-1; 13 bases align to TRBD2. The CDR3 is made up of 18 amino acids. Germline V CDR1 and CDR2: DFQATT, SNEGSKA (reference sequence). Trimming took 6 bases from V and 0 from J; bases not matched to a gene: 11. The CDR3 DNA follows: TGCAGTGCCCAGAGGCTGACTAGCGGGGGGTACTCCTACAATGAGCAGTTCTTC. Its translation: CSAQRLTSGGYSYNEQFF.

The gene calls are TRBV6-5 and TRBJ1-3; no firm D call. Trimming shortened V by 0 bases and J by 2 bases, and 11 bases separated the two germline ends. This CDR3 is 16 amino acids long. Germline V CDR1 and CDR2: MNHEY, SVGAGI. CDR3 sequence (DNA): TGTGCCAGCAGTTACTCTAAACGGCAGACTGGAAACACCATATATTTT. It is translated as CASSYSKRQTGNTIYF.

The chain's CDR3 is CASSVSGARENYGYTF. The CDR3 nucleotides read TGTGCCAGCAGCGTCAGTGGGGCCAGGGAGAACTATGGCTACACCTTC. The chain links TRBV9 to TRBJ1-2; the D gene is possibly TRBD1 (5 bases). This CDR3 has 16 residues. The V end was cut by 2 bases, the J end by 2 bases, with 16 bases between. The V gene's germline CDR1 is SGDLS and CDR2 YYNGEE. Using reference TRBV9 and TRBJ1-2 for the parts outside the CDR3, the full variable domain is DSGVTQTPKHLITATGQRVTLRCSPRSGDLSVYWYQQSLDQGLQFLIQYYNGEERAKGNILERFSAQQFPDLHSELNLSSLELGDSALYFCASSVSGARENYGYTFGSGTRLTVV.

The sample holds a few counts of this clonotype. The chain has TRBV7-9 and TRBJ2-1, with D tentatively TRBD1 (5 bases). This CDR3 contains 14 residues. CDR1 and CDR2 from the germline V gene are SEHNR and FQNEAQ (reference sequence). The V end was cut by 7 bases, the J end by 8 bases, with 18 bases between. The DNA for the CDR3 is TGTGCCAGCACCGAGGCGGTCCAGGGCGATGAGCAGTTCTTC. Its translation is CASTEAVQGDEQFF.

This clonotype was observed once. This chain connects TRBV29-1 to TRBJ1-4; D is undetermined. The CDR3 is 14 amino acids. Deletions cut 3 bases from V and 0 bases from J, with 8 bases between. Germline CDR1 and CDR2: SQVTM and ANQGSEA. CDR3: CSVEAPSTNEKLFF. CDR3 sequence (DNA): TGCAGCGTTGAGGCCCCCTCAACTAATGAAAAACTGTTTTTT.

This clonotype turned up a few times. V gene TRBV4-3 combines with J gene TRBJ1-6, with D hard to call. Trimming pared 0 bases from V and 5 bases from J, leaving 8 bases between. The CDR3 has 15 amino acids. Germline CDR1 and CDR2: LGHNA and YSLEER. CDR3 nucleotides: TGCGCCAGCAGCCAAGATACGGGGAATAATTCACCCCTCCACTTT. It is translated as CASSQDTGNNSPLHF.

This clonotype was detected only a few times. J is TRBJ2-7 and V is TRBV4-3; weak D call: TRBD1 (6 bases). Germline V gene data show CDR1 as LGHNA and CDR2 as YSLEER. The V end was cut by 1 base, the J end by 3 bases, with 13 bases between. This CDR3 region has 15 residues. The DNA of the CDR3 is TGCGCCAGCAGCCAAGGATTAGGCAGGGGCTACGAGCAGTACTTC. Its translation is CASSQGLGRGYEQYF.

This clonotype was counted a few times. The rearrangement uses TRBV21-1 and TRBJ1-6; the table calls TRBD1, which could not be checked here. TRBV21-1 is marked as a pseudogene. The CDR3 totals 15 residues. For the CDR3, the DNA is TGTGCCAGCAGCAAACTCGGCAGGGGCGACTCACCCCTCCACTTT. It translates to CASSKLGRGDSPLHF.

This chain links TRBV4-3 with TRBJ2-1, with 9 bases matching TRBD2. The CDR3 length is 17 residues. Germline V gene lookup returns CDR1 LGHNA and CDR2 YSLEER. V dropped 1 base and J dropped 7; count of bases not matched to a gene: 11. CDR3 amino acids: CASSQGPAGGPRNEQFF. CDR3 nucleotides: TGCGCCAGCAGCCAAGGGCCGGCGGGGGGGCCTAGGAATGAGCAGTTCTTC.

CDR3 nucleotides: TGTGCCAGTAGCGGGACAGCCTACGAGCAGTACTTC. This translates into CASSGTAYEQYF. The V and J genes are TRBV27 and TRBJ2-7, with a possible D match to TRBD2 (8 bases). The CDR3 covers 12 residues. The ends were cut back, 9 bases at V and 2 bases at J, with 11 bases in the middle. Per the germline V gene, CDR1 is MNHEY and CDR2 is SMNVEV (reference sequence).

There are many counts of this clonotype. The chain carries TRBV12-3 or TRBV12-4 and TRBJ1-1; D is undetermined. V was clipped by 6 bases and J by 1 base, with 12 bases between them. This CDR3 has 14 residues. The CDR3: CASSPTWGNTEAFF. DNA for the CDR3: TGTGCCAGCAGCCCTACTTGGGGGAACACTGAAGCTTTCTTT.

This clonotype was seen only a few times. This chain links TRBV4-1 with TRBJ1-3; D is uncertain. Germline V CDR1 and CDR2: MGHRA, YSYEKL. This CDR3 region has 15 residues. V lost 4 bases, J lost 0 bases, and 10 bases lay in between. The CDR3 DNA reads TGCGCCAGCAGCCCAGAGACCTCCTCTGGAAACACCATATATTTT. This encodes CASSPETSSGNTIYF.

The chain recombines TRBV4-2 with TRBJ2-2; D tentatively fits TRBD1 or TRBD2 (5 bases each). The CDR3 spans 16 residues. Germline CDR1 is LGHNA and CDR2 is YNFKEQ. V was shortened by 3 bases and J by 7 bases, with 18 bases between the two germline ends. The CDR3 DNA is TGTGCCAGCAGCCATCCCCAGGGAGTATCGAACGGGGAGCTGTTTTTT. It is translated as CASSHPQGVSNGELFF.